This TCR beta chain is from a study of naive and memory T cell subsets. Both TRBC1 and TRBC2 were covered by a beta constant-region primer of two equimolar oligonucleotides. Nested alpha and beta constant-region primers with the SP2 primer drove four PCR rounds on ligated cDNA. TCRdb passed the UMI-ligation and nested PCR reads through MiXCR, listing each CDR3 protein once. The sample records about 80,000 distinct CDR3 sequences, under 15% being singletons. This clonotype has only a few counts. The CDR3 sequence is 14 residues long. Germline V gives CDR1 LGHNT, CDR2 FRNRAP. Trimming took off 5 bases at V and 3 bases at J, with 11 bases between the two ends.

The V call is TRBV12-5, the J call TRBJ1-5; D call uncertain. Material for sequencing was central memory CD4+ T cells from blood. The TCR was taken from a human donor in good health. The CDR3: CASGDYGLNQPQHF. Written as DNA, the CDR3 is TGTGCTAGTGGTGATTACGGCCTCAATCAGCCCCAGCATTTT.